This T cell receptor beta chain is from a study of cytomegalovirus exposure and HLA in healthy donors. Study conclusions and caveats: Earlier analysis found most TCR beta V segments productive about 90% or about 30% of the time.

This CDR3 region has 16 residues. J gave up 7 bases and V 1 base, and 6 bases lay outside the gene matches. Germline loops: CDR1 MGHRA, CDR2 YSYEKL. Turning to this clone: Its antigen is still unknown.

PCR used 60 Vbeta primers and 13 Jbeta primers. Sequencing was performed with immunoSEQ multiplex PCR; in TCRdb, only in-frame clones are kept and a portion is missing. Among some 220,000 clones listed, 85% were seen once. This chain links TRBV4-1 with TRBJ2-7, with TRBD2 matching over 14 bases. The sequence came from a girl aged 2 to 10 in good health and CMV-seronegative. The sample comprised PBMCs. The CDR3 spells CASSQGTSGGLGEQYF. CDR3 coding DNA: TGCGCCAGCAGCCAAGGGACTAGCGGGGGGTTGGGAGAGCAGTACTTC.